This T cell receptor (beta chain) was captured in a study of blood T cells in healthy people across ages. The CDR3 consists of 15 residues. CDR1 and CDR2 from the germline V gene are ENHRY and SYGVKD. Together with a sample-barcoded 5' primer, a J-beta primer mix was included in a second PCR lasting about 6 to 11 cycles. The template-switch adaptor, which had 12 random nucleotides, put a tag on each cDNA molecule. MiXCR, applied by TCRdb to the 5' RACE reads, yields one record per CDR3 protein. Of hundreds of thousands of distinct CDR3 sequences listed, 55% to 70% were seen once; the top ten hold around 20%. Only one count was recorded for this clonotype.

The V call is TRBV10-3, the J call TRBJ2-4; D is perhaps TRBD1 or TRBD2 (5 bases each). The better agreement between TRBJ2-7 and the DNA end casts doubt on the J call. The sequenced material came from blood. This sequence originates from a man aged 25 to 40 in good health. The CDR3 bases are TGTGCCATCAGTGAGTCGAAGGGGCGGGTCGACGAGCAGTACTTC. Translating it yields CAISESKGRVDEQYF.